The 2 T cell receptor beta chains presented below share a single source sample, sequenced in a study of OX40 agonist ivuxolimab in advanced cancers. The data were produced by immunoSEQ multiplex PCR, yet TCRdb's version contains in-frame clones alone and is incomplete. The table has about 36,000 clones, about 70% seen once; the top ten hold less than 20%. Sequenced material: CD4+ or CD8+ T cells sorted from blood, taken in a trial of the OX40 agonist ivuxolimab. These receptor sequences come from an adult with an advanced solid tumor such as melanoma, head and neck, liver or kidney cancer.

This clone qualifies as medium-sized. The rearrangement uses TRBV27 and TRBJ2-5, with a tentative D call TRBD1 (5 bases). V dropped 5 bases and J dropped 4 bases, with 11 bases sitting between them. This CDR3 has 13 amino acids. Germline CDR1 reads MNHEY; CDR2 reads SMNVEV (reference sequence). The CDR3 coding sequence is TGTGCCAGCAGTGCAGGGTGGGGAGAGACCCAGTACTTC. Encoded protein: CASSAGWGETQYF.

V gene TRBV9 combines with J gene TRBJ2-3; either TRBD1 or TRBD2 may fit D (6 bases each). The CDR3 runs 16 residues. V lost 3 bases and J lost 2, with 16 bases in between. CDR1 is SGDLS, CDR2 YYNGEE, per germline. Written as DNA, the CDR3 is TGTGCCAGCAGCGCCCCAGGGGAGGTTCCCACAGATACGCAGTATTTT. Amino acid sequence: CASSAPGEVPTDTQYF.